The following is a TCR beta chain sequence with its context. The data derive from a study of blood T cell repertoires in COVID-19. Study at large: PBMCs, B-cell-depleted T cells, or T cells provided the cDNA or gDNA that made up the material.

Enrolment of Seattle patients took place during active infection, and they were followed longitudinally. Profiling relied on immunoSEQ multiplex PCR, and the TCRdb table lists in-frame clones only, not all of them. The sample includes some 68,000 clones, around 90% of them seen just once. Trimming removed 4 bases from V and 0 bases from J; junction bases left unmatched: 4. The CDR3 spans 14 residues. The germline gives CDR1 SGHDT, CDR2 YYEEEE. The V gene is TRBV5-6, the J gene TRBJ2-7, with 7 bases matching TRBD1. The sequencing input was peripheral blood. This TCR was sampled from a man between 40 and 49 years old with COVID-19, enrolled during active disease. In nucleotides, the CDR3 is TGTGCCAGCAGCATAAGACAGGGCTCCTACGAGCAGTACTTC. Translating gives CASSIRQGSYEQYF.